Following are 3 T cell receptor beta chains from one sample sequenced in a study of sequential checkpoint blockade in melanoma (dated by TCRdb to 2018 to 2020). Receptor libraries were prepared by the immunoSEQ multiplex PCR assay. TCRdb took this table from immuneACCESS and kept in-frame rearrangements with V and J called. Such tables lack part of the clones; where checked against another copy, unresolved V genes explain under half of the gap, and the rest is unexplained. The sample table shows 30,000 to 40,000 clones, and about 88% are seen once. The top ten hold 12% of the sample. Read against the paper, the sample's treatment or condition label means: randomized to nivolumab then ipilimumab (arm A) or the reverse (arm B). The sequences come from CD8+ T cells sorted from blood (inferred from file names), collected from a patient given nivolumab and ipilimumab in sequence. The receptors were sampled from a human donor with melanoma.

This clone was picked up one time. V usage is TRBV5-1 and J usage is TRBJ2-6; a weak D match, TRBD2 (5 bases). The CDR3 has 16 residues. V was trimmed by 3 bases and J by 1 base, leaving 11 bases between them. Germline loops: CDR1 SGHRS, CDR2 YFSETQ. The CDR3 loop reads CASSSGNWSGANVLTF. The DNA of the CDR3 is TGCGCCAGCAGCTCGGGGAATTGGTCTGGGGCCAACGTCCTGACTTTC.

The chain has TRBV27 and TRBJ2-7; 9 bases match TRBD1. Germline V gives CDR1 MNHEY, CDR2 SMNVEV (reference sequence). This CDR3 region has 15 residues. Losses at the gene ends were 4 bases for V and 3 bases for J; bases not matched to a gene: 7. In DNA, the CDR3 is TGTGCCAGCAGTTACAGGGGGCGCGGACTCTACGAGCAGTACTTC. Translating gives CASSYRGRGLYEQYF.

The V and J genes are TRBV7-6 and TRBJ1-5, with a possible D match to TRBD1 (5 bases). Germline V CDR1 and CDR2: SGHVS, FNYEAQ. This CDR3 has 15 amino acids. Deletions cut 5 bases from V and 0 bases from J, with 11 bases between. The CDR3 nucleotides read TGTGCCAGCAGCCCGGGGGGGTTTAGCAATCAGCCCCAGCATTTT. Its translation: CASSPGGFSNQPQHF.